These 20 T cell receptor beta chains originate from one sample sequenced in a study of T cell clonality in common variable immunodeficiency. Profiled with immunoSEQ multiplex PCR; TCRdb holds only in-frame clones, not every one. The data show around 50,000 clones, with none appearing a single time. Sequencing was carried out using peripheral blood mononuclear cells. The receptors were sampled from a person aged 18-69 years in good health.

This clone was picked up many times. The read is 3 residues too short to cover the CDR3 end, so that end is filled in from the germline J gene. The chain joins TRBV20-1 to TRBJ1-6; the match to TRBD1 covers 7 bases. This CDR3 spans 13 amino acids. Losses at the gene ends were 7 bases for V and 7 bases for J; bases not matched to a gene: 7. Germline V gene data show CDR1 as DFQATT and CDR2 as SNEGSKA (reference sequence). Incomplete CDR3 DNA: TGCAGTGTCACCGGGACAGTCAATTCACCC. As protein: CSVTGTVNSP. The full CDR3 reads CSVTGTVNSPLHF.

This clone has ten or more counts. With the read ending 3 residues before the CDR3 end, the germline J gene is used to fill in that end. V gene TRBV5-1 combines with J gene TRBJ2-1, with TRBD1 matching 9 bases. The germline CDR1 and CDR2 sequences are SGHRS and YFSETQ. The trim removed 0 bases at V and 6 bases at J, leaving 4 bases unmatched. CDR3 size: 15 residues. The CDR3 loop is CASSLAGTGSNEQFF. The DNA read from the CDR3 is TGCGCCAGCAGCTTGGCCGGGACAGGGAGCAATGAG.

This clone has at least ten counts. Read data end 3 residues before the CDR3 end; the end is taken from the germline J gene. The J gene is TRBJ2-7, the V gene TRBV20-1; 9 bases line up with TRBD2. There are 14 residues in the CDR3. After removal of 3 bases from V and 0 bases from J, the junction contained 3 bases not matched to a gene. The germline CDR1 and CDR2 sequences are DFQATT and SNEGSKA (reference sequence). The sequenced part of the CDR3 DNA is TGCAGTGCTAGCGTAGCGGGGGACTCCTACGAG. Its protein is CSASVAGDSYE. The whole CDR3 region reads CSASVAGDSYEQYF.

Only a few counts were recorded for this clone. The CDR3 end lies 3 residues beyond the end of the read and is filled in from the germline J gene. V is TRBV7-3 and J is TRBJ1-3; TRBD1 matches 7 bases. From germline, CDR1 is SGHTA and CDR2 FQGTGA. Trimming at V came to 5 bases and at J to 3 bases, leaving 4 bases not matched to a gene. This CDR3 has 14 residues. CDR3 residues: CASSRTGVGNTIYF. CDR3 DNA, as far as it was read: TGTGCCAGCAGCAGGACAGGCGTTGGAAACACC.

This clone was picked up many times. CDR3 DNA, as far as it was read: TGCGCCAGCAGCTTGAGGGCAGGGTCTCAGACTGAA. This sequence encodes CASSLRAGSQTE. The entire CDR3 is CASSLRAGSQTEAFF. This chain links TRBV5-1 with TRBJ1-1; TRBD1 is a possible D gene (5 bases). Read sequence stops 3 residues before the CDR3 end, and the germline J gene provides the missing end. Germline loops: CDR1 SGHRS, CDR2 YFSETQ. V was pared by 1 base and J by 5 bases, with 15 bases between. The CDR3 is made up of 15 amino acids.

This clone was seen many times. The CDR3 end is not reached by the read, which stops 3 residues before it; the germline J gene fills it in. This chain uses TRBV7-2 with TRBJ2-7; D gene ambiguous. This CDR3 contains 14 residues. V was trimmed by 7 bases and J by 0 bases, leaving 13 bases between them. Germline assignment: CDR1 SGHTA and CDR2 FQGNSA. The DNA read from the CDR3 is TGTGCCAGCACCTTTAGCCCCAGCTCCTACGAG. It specifies CASTFSPSSYE. The entire CDR3 protein reads CASTFSPSSYEQYF.

This clone has at least ten counts. The CDR3 extends 3 residues past the end of the read, so its final part is completed from the germline J gene. J is TRBJ2-1 and V is TRBV20-1; 8 bases align to TRBD2. J lost 9 bases, V lost 2 bases, and 15 bases had no gene match. CDR1 and CDR2 from the germline V gene are DFQATT and SNEGSKA (reference sequence). The CDR3 spans 16 residues. CDR3 DNA, as far as it was read: TGCAGTGCTAGACCGACAGGACTAGCCGAGACGGGTGAG. This translates into CSARPTGLAETGE. The CDR3 reads in full as CSARPTGLAETGEQFF.

Ten or more counts support this clone. With the read ending 3 residues before the CDR3 end, the germline J gene is used to fill in that end. The V gene is TRBV29-1, the J gene TRBJ2-7; 7 positions match TRBD1. Trimming removed 7 bases from V and 5 bases from J; junction bases left unmatched: 11. Germline V CDR1 and CDR2: SQVTM, ANQGSEA. The CDR3 is made up of 13 amino acids. The CDR3 loop is CSGATGAWDEQYF. CDR3 bases read: TGCAGCGGCGCTACAGGGGCCTGGGACGAG.

This clone was observed many times. The observed sequence ends 3 residues before the CDR3 terminus, with the missing tail filled in from the germline J gene. V is TRBV5-1 and J is TRBJ1-6; D is possibly TRBD1 (5 bases). V lost 4 bases and J lost 1, with 15 bases in between. This CDR3 contains 17 residues. The germline V gene encodes CDR1 SGHRS and CDR2 YFSETQ. The sequenced CDR3 bases are TGCGCCAGCAGCCCGTCCCCGGGGGATTCCTATAATTCACCC. This translates into CASSPSPGDSYNSP. The complete CDR3 reads CASSPSPGDSYNSPLHF.

There are many counts of this clone. The missing CDR3 end, 3 residues past where the read stops, is filled in from the germline J gene. The chain recombines TRBV20-1 with TRBJ2-1; the match to TRBD2 covers 15 bases. V shed 3 bases and J 8 bases; nucleotides not matched to a gene: 8. CDR3 length equals 16 residues. Germline CDR1 DFQATT, CDR2 SNEGSKA (reference sequence). The CDR3 protein is CSASGTSGRPIDEQFF. CDR3 DNA (partial): TGCAGTGCTAGTGGGACTAGCGGGAGGCCGATAGATGAG.

This clone was detected only a few times. The read is 3 residues too short to cover the CDR3 end, so that end is filled in from the germline J gene. The chain employs TRBV25-1 and TRBJ2-4; perhaps TRBD1 as D (5 bases). Trimming left V 1 base short and J 8 bases short, with 9 bases between. The germline gives CDR1 MGHDK, CDR2 SYGVNS. The CDR3 totals 13 residues. The chain's CDR3 is CASSEFGRDIQYF. The sequenced CDR3 bases are TGTGCCAGCAGTGAATTCGGCAGGGACATT.

This clone occurred many times. The read finishes 3 residues shy of the CDR3 end, and the germline J gene is used to complete it. This rearrangement joins TRBV20-1 to TRBJ1-2; possibly TRBD1 for D (5 bases). The CDR3 has 11 residues. Looked up from germline, CDR1 is DFQATT and CDR2 is SNEGSKA (reference sequence). The CDR3 bases that were read are TGCAGGGGGTCAGGGTTCATTGGC. Residues: CRGSGFIG. The full CDR3 protein reads CRGSGFIGYTF.

This clone occurred many times. The read ends 3 residues early relative to the CDR3; the germline J gene fills the gap. The chain joins TRBV7-2 to TRBJ2-5; D not certain. Germline V gives CDR1 SGHTA, CDR2 FQGNSA. There are 12 residues in the CDR3. Deletions cut 5 bases from V and 6 bases from J, with 10 bases between. Here the CDR3 reads CASSPDWQTQYF. The CDR3 bases that were read are TGTGCCAGCAGCCCAGATTGGCAGACC.

This clone was seen many times. The sequenced fragment ends 3 residues before the CDR3 boundary, so the rest is inferred from the germline J gene. This sequence joins TRBV12-3 or TRBV12-4 and TRBJ2-3; 9 positions match TRBD2. V lost 4 bases and J lost 5; bases outside the gene matches: 10. The CDR3 loop spans 16 amino acids. CDR3: CASSWLETSGGDTQYF. The covered CDR3 bases are TGTGCCAGCAGTTGGCTGGAGACTAGCGGTGGAGATACG.

At least ten counts were recorded for this clone. With the read ending 3 residues before the CDR3 end, the germline J gene is used to fill in that end. The V and J genes are TRBV19 and TRBJ2-5, with D perhaps TRBD2 (5 bases). The CDR3 consists of 14 residues. Trimming left V 0 bases short and J 5 bases short, with 10 bases between. The germline CDR1 and CDR2 sequences are LNHDA and SQIVND (reference sequence). CDR3 DNA, as far as it was read: TGTGCCAGTAGTATAGATCCCAGCGGTGAGACC. Its protein is CASSIDPSGET. In full, the CDR3 is CASSIDPSGETQYF.

This clone has ten or more counts. The CDR3 end lies 3 residues beyond the end of the read and is filled in from the germline J gene. This chain connects TRBV7-2 to TRBJ2-7; a weak D match, TRBD2 (6 bases). The CDR3 has 15 residues. In germline, CDR1 is SGHTA, CDR2 FQGNSA. V dropped 4 bases and J dropped 2 bases, with 15 bases sitting between them. Partial CDR3 DNA: TGTGCCAGCAGCTCCAGACTAGTCTCGCCCTACGAG. Protein sequence: CASSSRLVSPYE. The full CDR3 sequence reads CASSSRLVSPYEQYF.

This clone was picked up many times. The read gets to within 3 residues of the CDR3 end, and the germline J gene fills in the rest. The chain employs TRBV4-2 and TRBJ2-7; D unclear. Trimming cost V 0 bases and J 2 bases, with 17 bases left between them. Germline loops: CDR1 LGHNA, CDR2 YNFKEQ. The CDR3 totals 17 residues. CDR3 protein: CASSQDFQATQPYEQYF. The covered CDR3 bases are TGTGCCAGCAGCCAAGACTTCCAGGCTACTCAACCCTACGAG.

In its sample, this clone was seen many times. The CDR3 extends 3 residues past the end of the read, so its final part is completed from the germline J gene. V usage is TRBV20-1 and J usage is TRBJ2-1, with D possibly TRBD2 on 5 matching bases. The CDR3 length is 12 residues. V lost 5 bases to trimming and J lost 8 bases, with 13 bases between them. Germline-derived CDR1 and CDR2 are DFQATT and SNEGSKA (reference sequence). CDR3 DNA (partial): TGCAGTGCTCGGACTCCGTCCGATGAG. Its translation: CSARTPSDE. The CDR3 in full is CSARTPSDEQFF.

This clone appeared many times. The sequenced CDR3 bases are TGTGCCAGCAGCTGGGGACAGAACTACGAG. It codes for CASSWGQNYE. The full CDR3 protein reads CASSWGQNYEQYF. The gene calls are TRBV7-6 and TRBJ2-7; 7 bases map to TRBD1. The read is 3 residues too short to cover the CDR3 end, so that end is filled in from the germline J gene. From germline, CDR1 is SGHVS and CDR2 FNYEAQ. The ends lost 4 bases at V and 3 bases at J; junction bases unmatched: 3. CDR3 size: 13 residues.

This clone came up many times. The read comes to an end 3 residues before the CDR3 does, leaving the germline J gene to fill in the end. The chain employs TRBV19 and TRBJ1-2; TRBD1 might be the D (5 bases). Looked up from germline, CDR1 is LNHDA and CDR2 is SQIVND (reference sequence). Trimming removed 4 bases at V and 6 bases at J, with 21 bases between. The CDR3 is made up of 16 amino acids. CDR3 bases read: TGTGCCAGTAGTAGGCCGACAGAAATTACTCAGGATGGC. Translating gives CASSRPTEITQDG. The full CDR3 sequence reads CASSRPTEITQDGYTF.